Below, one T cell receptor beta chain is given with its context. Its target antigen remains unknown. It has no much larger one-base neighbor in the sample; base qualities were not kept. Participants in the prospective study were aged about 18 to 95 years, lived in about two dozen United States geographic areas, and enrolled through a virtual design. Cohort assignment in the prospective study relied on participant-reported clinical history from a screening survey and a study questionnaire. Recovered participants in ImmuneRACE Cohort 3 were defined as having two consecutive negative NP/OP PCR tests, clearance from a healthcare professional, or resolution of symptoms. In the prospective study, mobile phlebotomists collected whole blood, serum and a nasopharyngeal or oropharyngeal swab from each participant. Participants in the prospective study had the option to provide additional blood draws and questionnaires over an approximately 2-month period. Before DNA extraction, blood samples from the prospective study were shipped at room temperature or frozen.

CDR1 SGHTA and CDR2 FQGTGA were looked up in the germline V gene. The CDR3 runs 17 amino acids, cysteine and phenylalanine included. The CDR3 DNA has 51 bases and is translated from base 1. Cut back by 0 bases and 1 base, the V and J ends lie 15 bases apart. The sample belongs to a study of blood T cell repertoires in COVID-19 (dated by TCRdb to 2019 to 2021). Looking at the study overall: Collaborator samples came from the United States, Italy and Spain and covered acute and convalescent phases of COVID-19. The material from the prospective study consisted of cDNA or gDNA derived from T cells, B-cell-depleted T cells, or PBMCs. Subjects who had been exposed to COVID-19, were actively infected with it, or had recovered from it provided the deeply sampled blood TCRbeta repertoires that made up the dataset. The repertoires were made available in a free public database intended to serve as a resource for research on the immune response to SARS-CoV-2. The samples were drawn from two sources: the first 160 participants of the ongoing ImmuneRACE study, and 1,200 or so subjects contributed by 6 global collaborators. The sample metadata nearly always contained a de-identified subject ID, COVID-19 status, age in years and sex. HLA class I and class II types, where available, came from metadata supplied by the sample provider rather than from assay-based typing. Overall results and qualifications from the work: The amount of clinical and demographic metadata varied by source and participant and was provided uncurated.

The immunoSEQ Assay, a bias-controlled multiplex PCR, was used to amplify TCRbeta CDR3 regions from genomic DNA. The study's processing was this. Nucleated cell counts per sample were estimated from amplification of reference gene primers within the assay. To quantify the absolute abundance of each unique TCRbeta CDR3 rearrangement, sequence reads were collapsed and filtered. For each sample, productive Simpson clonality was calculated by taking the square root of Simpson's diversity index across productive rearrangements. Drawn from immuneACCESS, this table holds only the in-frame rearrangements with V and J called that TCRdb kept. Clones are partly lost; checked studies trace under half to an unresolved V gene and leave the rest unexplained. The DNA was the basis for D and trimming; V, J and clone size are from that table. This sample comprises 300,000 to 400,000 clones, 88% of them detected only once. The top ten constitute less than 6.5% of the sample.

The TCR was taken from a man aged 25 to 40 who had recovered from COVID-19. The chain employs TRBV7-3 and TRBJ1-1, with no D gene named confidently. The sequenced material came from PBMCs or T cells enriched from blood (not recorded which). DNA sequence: TGTGCCAGCAGCTTAACGGGAGGGTCAGCACGGAACACTGAAGCTTTCTTT. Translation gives CASSLTGGSARNTEAFF.